Included here is one T cell receptor beta chain sequence, with context. Its antigen target is currently unknown. Base qualities are not provided; no much larger clone lies one nucleotide away. This sample is part of a study of cytomegalovirus exposure and HLA in healthy donors (dated by TCRdb to 2016 to 2017). Regarding the research as a whole: According to an earlier analysis of around 600 of the donors, about 179 million T cells yielded 117 million unique TCR beta sequences and 276 Gb of sequence data. Four to six DR-DQ haplotypes were handled as single units for association and clustering, since linkage in the cohort was strong. The study profiled the T cell repertoires of under 700 subjects by immunosequencing and related them to cytomegalovirus serostatus. HLA typing covered class I and class II loci at four-digit resolution. Among roughly 400 genotyped donors of the cohort, an average of about 240,000 unique TCR beta nucleotide sequences was sequenced per donor, of which approximately 19% were non-productive. Donor age, sex, ethnicity and CMV serostatus were compiled alongside the repertoire data. Of the approximately 400 genotyped donors, about 80% fell in the genetic ancestry cluster associated with self-reported Caucasian donors. In addition to the first cohort of 650 to 800 subjects, a separate validation cohort of over 90 different subjects was used. An earlier analysis of some 500 of the donors used high-throughput TCR beta sequencing to judge whether each TCR beta V gene segment behaved as functional or pseudogenic. Rather than drawing on any new phenotypic data, the later analysis identified candidate immune exposures from TCR beta sequences and the way those sequences occurred across donors. About 330 gigabases of sequencing data and 75 million to 85 million unique TCR sequences made up an early release that covered approximately 700 HLA-typed donors. All discovery cohort repertoires had been generated using a single sequencing platform. Typing coverage varied by locus: roughly 629-640 donors for A, B, C, DRB1 and DQB1; under 550 for DQA1; over 600 for DPA1; some 470 for DPB1. A later genetic analysis used genome-wide SNP genotypes for about 65% of the roughly 670 donors, treating that subset as a discovery cohort. High-throughput TCR immunosequencing, statistical association of individual TCRs with disease status, and machine learning were combined to predict cytomegalovirus infection status. The aim of the study was to test whether cataloging public T cell receptors could identify signatures of past pathogen exposure. In a later analysis, previously published TCR beta repertoires from 600 to 850 donors were re-analyzed and high-resolution HLA genotyping was added so that TCR occurrence patterns could be studied.

From the germline V gene, CDR1 is SQVTM and CDR2 is ANQGSEA. The CDR3, from cysteine to phenylalanine, totals 14 residues. Solely the CDR3 DNA is kept, with 42 bases framed from the first base. The germline V and J ends show losses of 4 bases and 10 bases respectively, and no gene match explains 7 bases of the junction. The study at large found these results: Compared with the approximately 720-donor mean, donors in an Asian-associated ancestry cluster had fewer N-insertions in productive TCRs, according to a later genetic analysis. A further reported finding was that TCR beta sequences accurately predicted the HLA-A and HLA-B alleles for most subjects in the first cohort. Approximately 18 rarely observed V segments, including chromosome 9 orphons, were excluded from the earlier analysis of about 500 of the donors because counts were too low. Most CMV-associated TCR beta chains appeared to be HLA-restricted in a later analysis, and the HLA associations seemed to be driven largely by CMV exposure. The sequencing pipeline was judged likely to have produced a cluster of highly shared sequence variants as a technical artifact. In a later genetic analysis, a missense DCLRE1C variant was associated with V-gene and J-gene trimming of TCR beta chains, and the association was replicated in an independent cohort. Because HLA typing was missing for some donors at each locus, association tests included only the typed subset. The presence/absence analyses assumed that sequencing depth was roughly uniform across donors, and that assumption may not be true. The cohort was sequenced for TCR beta chains only, and without alpha or paired-chain data the features that could be detected were limited. In an earlier analysis of 587 of the donors, most TCR beta V segments appeared in productive rearrangements about 87% or about 30% of the time, broadly matching IMGT annotations. In a later analysis, TCR association rates were found to vary across HLA loci, with the most associated TCRs seen for DRB1 alleles and the fewest for HLA-C alleles. A later analysis reported that several top co-occurrence clusters appeared linked to parvovirus B19, influenza, CMV and Epstein-Barr virus. Cytomegalovirus status was reported to be diagnosed by the classifier with high specificity and sensitivity in both the original and validation cohorts. According to the authors, the approach could potentially be generalized to other disease states and immunological phenotypes. When HLA alleles, especially DR and DQ, strongly co-occurred, attributing TCR associations to individual alleles was difficult. For the cohort, immune exposure information was limited to CMV serostatus. Specific HLA alleles were associated with 15,000 to 20,000 TCR beta sequences at a false discovery rate of 0.05 in a later analysis. Linkage disequilibrium might explain the correlated functional status among segregating V segments, but an unknown experimental factor could not be ruled out. In the study, approximately 160 TCR beta chains were listed as associated with cytomegalovirus. Three of the identified cytomegalovirus-associated TCR beta chains were confirmed in vitro to be specific for cytomegalovirus antigens. While some public TCRs were present in many individuals, most TCR sequences turned up only very rarely across donors. In a later analysis, HLA-associated TCR beta chains showed more clonal expansion and lower generation probabilities than non-associated chains that were equally common. Because the 87-base-pair reads could not distinguish some IMGT-functional V segments, including TRBV6-2 and TRBV6-3, those segments were excluded.

The library was obtained by the immunoSEQ multiplex PCR assay. For the multiplex PCR, a mixture combining 60 forward primers for TCR Vbeta segments and 13 reverse primers for TCR Jbeta segments was used. The CDR3 region of rearranged TCR beta genes was amplified from genomic DNA by a multiplex PCR assay. Amplified TCR beta libraries were sequenced as 87-base-pair reads on the Illumina HiSeq System. Turning to the authors' computational methods: In a later analysis, tens of millions of unique TCR beta chains were counted across the 690 or so repertoires, and roughly 11 million of these chains were shared by at least two donors. A nearest-neighbor algorithm error-corrected the raw reads and collapsed the reads into unique sequences, merging closely related sequences to remove PCR and sequencing errors. Alignment of CDR3 sequences to IMGT reference sequences was used to assign V, D and J gene segments. For a sequence to be retained, a match of at least six nucleotides was required to both a V gene segment and a J gene segment. Rearrangements were classified as productive when the CDR3 lacked stop codons and remained in frame with V and J, and all other rearrangements were classified as non-productive. CDR3 was defined by IMGT convention, running from the second conserved V-encoded cysteine to the conserved J-encoded phenylalanine. In an earlier analysis of more than 550 of the donors, sequences lacking an unambiguous match to a single V gene segment were excluded. An earlier analysis of 587 of the donors classified V segments as functional when productive rearrangements were above 56.7% and as segregating when the standard deviation between donors was above 5%. To diagnose cytomegalovirus status from the catalog of TCR beta chain sequences, a statistical classification framework was built. V and J gene assignment, in a later analysis, came from comparing TCR nucleotide sequences with IMGT/GENE-DB human TR gene sequences. The TCRdist pipeline was used in a later analysis to assign CDR3 sequences and most-parsimonious VDJ recombination scenarios. In a later analysis, every TCR beta chain was defined by the combination of its CDR3 amino acid sequence and its V-gene family, and reads without a unique V-gene family were dropped. To address suspected cross-contamination and a sequencing artifact, a later analysis removed roughly 580 highly shared, low-generation-probability nucleotide sequences. A later analysis calculated a clonal expansion index for each public chain from normalized within-repertoire ranks of inferred template counts. In a later analysis, generation probabilities were computed using a VDJ recombination model fitted to out-of-frame rearrangements, and the results were checked against IGoR. Hypergeometric tests were used in a later analysis to score TCR-TCR, TCR-HLA and TCR-CMV co-occurrence, with a repertoire-size bias correction applied to the TCR pairs. To estimate false discovery rates, a later analysis permuted the HLA or CMV assignments 20 times. In a later analysis, co-occurring TCRs were grouped using DBSCAN, with TCRdist sequence similarity added in when clustering inside HLA-allele-positive subsets. For co-occurrence clustering, repertoires with fewer than 30,000 or more than 120,000 public chains were excluded, along with 4 to 6 repertoires with anomalous nucleotide sharing. In its TCRdb copy, this immuneACCESS table keeps in-frame sequences only and misses some clones. Where compared with another copy, unresolved V genes explain less than half of these, and the others have no known cause. That table furnishes V, J and clone size, whereas the DNA furnished D and trimming. In all, the sample holds about 160,000 clones, and around 83% of those were seen once. Of the sample, approximately 2% falls within the top ten clones.

The cohort comprised fewer than 750 healthy bone marrow donors. All cohort members were sampled while nominally healthy, although unrecorded immune exposures were likely present. The donor was CMV seropositive and was included in the group of some 290 seropositive cohort members. A peripheral blood sample was provided by each donor, and peripheral blood mononuclear cells were used for TCR beta sequencing. Genomic DNA extraction from the blood cell samples was performed with the Qiagen DNeasy Blood Extraction Kit. Sequencing was carried out using PBMCs. The chain was built from TRBV29-1 and TRBJ1-6; 10 central bases correspond to TRBD1. The TCR comes from a man between 18 and 29 years old in good health and CMV-seropositive. The CDR3 in this case is CSVATGGTQSPLHF. The bases read TGCAGCGTTGCGACAGGGGGCACCCAATCACCCCTCCACTTT.